These 32 T cell receptor beta chains were sequenced from one sample in a study of PD-L1 blockade in urothelial cancer. The assay was immunoSEQ multiplex PCR, and TCRdb's table has in-frame clones only and misses some. The data hold around 87,000 clones, with approximately 82% observed a single time. Time point specified: peripheral blood 6 weeks after treatment start. Sequencing used PBMCs, obtained around atezolizumab (anti-PD-L1) treatment. These receptor sequences come from a man in his 70s with urothelial cancer.

The V and J genes are TRBV9 and TRBJ2-1; D might be TRBD1 (6 bases). The CDR3 contains 14 residues. V lost 3 bases to trimming and J lost 4 bases, with 11 bases between them. The germline gives CDR1 SGDLS, CDR2 YYNGEE. CDR3 nucleotide sequence: TGTGCCAGCAGCGCCTCCGGACAGTACAATGAGCAGTTCTTC. It translates to CASSASGQYNEQFF.

The rearrangement joins TRBV25-1 to TRBJ1-1; tentative D call: TRBD1 (5 bases). The CDR3 sequence is 13 residues long. Germline CDR1 is MGHDK and CDR2 is SYGVNS. Trimming left V 7 bases short and J 1 base short, with 10 bases between. The CDR3 DNA follows: TGTGCCAGCAAAGGCAGGGAGAACACTGAAGCTTTCTTT. It is translated as CASKGRENTEAFF.

In nucleotides, the CDR3 is TGTGCCAGCAGCGTTACGACCGGCGGGGAGACCCAGTACTTC. Protein sequence: CASSVTTGGETQYF. The gene calls are TRBV9 and TRBJ2-5; tentative D call: TRBD2 (5 bases). In germline, CDR1 is SGDLS, CDR2 YYNGEE. Trimming removed 2 bases at V and 5 bases at J, with 13 bases between. CDR3 length: 14 amino acids. Complete variable domain (other parts from reference TRBV9 and TRBJ2-5): DSGVTQTPKHLITATGQRVTLRCSPRSGDLSVYWYQQSLDQGLQFLIQYYNGEERAKGNILERFSAQQFPDLHSELNLSSLELGDSALYFCASSVTTGGETQYFGPGTRLLVL.

This sequence joins TRBV4-3 and TRBJ2-1; 12 bases agree with TRBD2. Germline CDR1 LGHNA, CDR2 YSLEER. This CDR3 is built from 16 residues. Germline trimming cut 5 bases from V and 12 bases from J; bases unmatched to any gene: 14. The CDR3 protein is CASSATTSGSTGWQFF. CDR3 in DNA: TGCGCCAGCAGCGCCACGACTAGCGGGAGTACGGGGTGGCAGTTCTTC.

The chain has TRBV27 and TRBJ2-4; D uncertain. V was shortened by 0 bases and J by 1 base, with 4 bases between the two germline ends. The CDR3 has 14 amino acids. Germline CDR1 and CDR2: MNHEY and SMNVEV (reference sequence). Here the CDR3 DNA reads TGTGCCAGCAGTTTATCACACGCCAAAAACATTCAGTACTTC. It codes for CASSLSHAKNIQYF.

The chain carries TRBV2 and TRBJ2-5, with D possibly matching TRBD2 (7 bases). Trimming shortened V by 6 bases and J by 5 bases, and 19 bases separated the two germline ends. Per germline, CDR1 SNHLY and CDR2 FYNNEI. There are 15 residues in the CDR3. CDR3 sequence reads: CASRPIRGAPETQYF. As DNA, the CDR3 is TGTGCCAGCAGACCGATCCGGGGGGCCCCGGAGACCCAGTACTTC.

The V and J genes are TRBV2 and TRBJ2-6; 7 bases match TRBD1. The ends lost 6 bases at V and 0 bases at J; junction bases unmatched: 8. CDR1 is SNHLY and CDR2 is FYNNEI in the germline V gene. This CDR3 comprises 17 residues. CDR3 region: CASRVDRFDSGANVLTF. CDR3 bases: TGTGCCAGCAGGGTGGACAGGTTCGACTCTGGGGCCAACGTCCTGACTTTC.

V usage is TRBV30 and J usage is TRBJ2-7; 8 bases line up with TRBD2. This CDR3 spans 14 amino acids. Germline V gives CDR1 GTSNPN, CDR2 SVGIG (reference sequence). Losses at the gene ends were 0 bases for V and 4 bases for J; bases not matched to a gene: 5. The CDR3 reads CAWSVSGTPYEQYF. The CDR3, as DNA: TGTGCCTGGAGTGTTAGCGGGACCCCTTACGAGCAGTACTTC.

The rearrangement joins TRBV7-3 to TRBJ2-3, with a weak D call TRBD1 (5 bases). The CDR3 has 14 amino acids. The V end lost 2 bases, the J end lost 4 bases, and 10 bases lay between the germline ends. Per germline, CDR1 SGHTA and CDR2 FQGTGA. In DNA, the CDR3 is TGTGCCAGCAGCTTACAGGGCTCTTCAGATACGCAGTATTTT. As protein: CASSLQGSSDTQYF.

The chain uses TRBV7-8 and TRBJ2-7; a possible D gene is TRBD1 (6 bases). The CDR3 spans 14 residues. Germline V CDR1 and CDR2: SGHVS, FQNEAQ. Trimming took off 5 bases at V and 3 bases at J, with 14 bases between the two ends. CDR3 loop: CASSNREKSYEQYF. The CDR3 DNA reads as TGTGCCAGCAGCAACAGGGAAAAGAGCTACGAGCAGTACTTC.

The V and J genes are TRBV4-1 and TRBJ1-1; D may be TRBD1 (6 bases). Germline CDR1 MGHRA, CDR2 YSYEKL. CDR3 length: 15 residues. Trimming shortened V by 4 bases and J by 2 bases, and 14 bases separated the two germline ends. The DNA of the CDR3 is TGCGCCAGCAGCCCCCAGACAGGTAGTAACACTGAAGCTTTCTTT. Amino acid sequence: CASSPQTGSNTEAFF.

V and J are TRBV7-2 and TRBJ1-3, with TRBD1 as a possible D gene (5 bases). Trimming took 1 base from V and 8 from J, leaving 12 bases between them. The CDR3 is 14 amino acids. CDR1 and CDR2 from the germline V gene are SGHTA and FQGNSA. The CDR3 is CASSLGSGGDTIYF. CDR3 in DNA: TGTGCCAGCAGCTTAGGGTCCGGGGGAGACACCATATATTTT.

This sequence joins TRBV19 and TRBJ1-4; no definite D call. The CDR3 runs 13 residues. Germline CDR1 reads LNHDA; CDR2 reads SQIVND (reference sequence). V lost 5 bases, J lost 7 bases, and 11 bases lay in between. The CDR3 protein is CASSFSSGEKLFF. As DNA, the CDR3 is TGTGCCAGTAGTTTCTCGAGTGGTGAAAAACTGTTTTTT.

The chain carries TRBV9 and TRBJ2-7, with D possibly matching TRBD2 (6 bases). The germline CDR1 and CDR2 sequences are SGDLS and YYNGEE. The length of the CDR3 is 15 residues. V shed 0 bases and J shed 3 bases, with 13 bases lying between them. CDR3 in amino acids: CASSVGVSRGYEQYF. CDR3 nucleotide sequence: TGTGCCAGCAGCGTAGGGGTCTCGCGGGGCTACGAGCAGTACTTC.

This clone was seen a handful of times. This sequence joins TRBV19 and TRBJ1-5; the match to TRBD1 covers 7 bases. The CDR3 covers 16 residues. Germline V gene lookup returns CDR1 LNHDA and CDR2 SQIVND (reference sequence). Trimming took 3 bases from V and 6 from J; bases not matched to a gene: 11. The DNA for the CDR3 is TGTGCCAGTAGTATTTCTGACCGACAGGGCAGTCAGCCCCAGCATTTT. It specifies CASSISDRQGSQPQHF.

The chain joins TRBV14 to TRBJ1-2, with 7 bases that match TRBD1. CDR1 is SGHDN, CDR2 FVKESK, per germline. The V segment lost 5 bases and the J segment 4 bases; nucleotides outside the gene matches: 4. The CDR3 sequence is 13 residues long. CDR3 nucleotides: TGTGCCAGCAGCGCACCAGGGGGCTATGGCTACACCTTC. Residues: CASSAPGGYGYTF. The full variable domain, in which reference TRBV14 and TRBJ1-2 provide the parts outside the CDR3, is EAGVTQFPSHSVIEKGQTVTLRCDPISGHDNLYWYRRVMGKEIKFLLHFVKESKQDESGMPNNRFLAERTGGTYSTLKVQPAELEDSGVYFCASSAPGGYGYTFGSGTRLTVV.

The genes are TRBV9 and TRBJ1-4; perhaps TRBD1 as D (5 bases). Germline CDR1 and CDR2: SGDLS and YYNGEE. CDR3 length equals 17 residues. V lost 0 bases, J lost 5 bases, and 17 bases lay in between. For the CDR3, the DNA is TGTGCCAGCAGCGTAGCTGGGGCCACGGTGGGAAATGAAAAACTGTTTTTT. This sequence encodes CASSVAGATVGNEKLFF.

This clone showed up just once. The J gene is TRBJ2-2, the V gene TRBV5-5; D perhaps matches TRBD2 (6 bases). CDR3 size: 16 residues. V gave up 3 bases and J gave up 4 bases, with 16 bases separating them. Per the germline V gene, CDR1 is SGHKS and CDR2 is YYEKEE (reference sequence). The CDR3 DNA reads as TGTGCCAGCAGCTCACTCGGGGGTCGGGTCACCGGGGAGCTGTTTTTT. As protein: CASSSLGGRVTGELFF.

This chain joins TRBV6-5 and TRBJ1-4; tentatively, D is TRBD1 (5 bases). The germline V gene has CDR1 MNHEY and CDR2 SVGAGI. Trimming removed 6 bases from V and 7 bases from J, with 18 bases in between. This CDR3 has 15 amino acids. CDR3 loop: CASSYLGGVGEKLFF. In DNA, the CDR3 is TGTGCCAGCAGCTACCTGGGAGGGGTGGGTGAAAAACTGTTTTTT.

The chain recombines TRBV6-1 with TRBJ2-3; 11 bases are shared with TRBD2. Losses at the gene ends were 5 bases for V and 4 bases for J; bases not matched to a gene: 5. This CDR3 contains 15 residues. Germline CDR1 is MNHNS and CDR2 is SASEGT. This chain's CDR3 is CASSNVAGGPDTQYF. CDR3 coding DNA: TGTGCCAGCAGTAATGTAGCGGGGGGGCCAGATACGCAGTATTTT.

This clone was recorded a few times. This chain connects TRBV6-1 to TRBJ1-2, with 9 bases fitting TRBD1. The V gene's germline CDR1 is MNHNS and CDR2 SASEGT. This CDR3 spans 16 amino acids. The V gene end was trimmed by 1 base and the J gene end by 7 bases; junction bases not matched to a gene: 10. The CDR3 sequence: CASSEDPDRGDSGYTF. Written as DNA, the CDR3 is TGTGCCAGCAGTGAAGATCCGGACAGGGGTGACTCTGGCTACACCTTC.

The rearrangement joins TRBV2 to TRBJ2-5, with TRBD2 matching over 7 bases. The germline gives CDR1 SNHLY, CDR2 FYNNEI. V shed 7 bases and J 1 base; nucleotides not matched to a gene: 3. The CDR3 totals 13 residues. Here the CDR3 reads CASMGGSQETQYF. The DNA for the CDR3 is TGTGCCAGCATGGGGGGGAGCCAAGAGACCCAGTACTTC.

CDR3 region: CASSTQAGEAFF. The CDR3 DNA follows: TGTGCCAGCAGTACCCAGGCGGGTGAAGCTTTCTTT. The chain combines TRBV6-5 with TRBJ1-1; D unclear. The length of the CDR3 is 12 residues. With 5 bases removed from V and 7 bases from J, the gap between germline ends came to 11 bases. CDR1 MNHEY and CDR2 SVGAGI come from the germline V gene.

CDR3 loop: CASSPHTSGTGPNYGYTF. In nucleotides, the CDR3 is TGCGCCAGCAGCCCGCACACATCCGGGACAGGCCCTAACTATGGCTACACCTTC. The gene calls are TRBV4-3 and TRBJ1-2; 8 nucleotides align to TRBD1. The CDR3 runs 18 residues. The trim removed 4 bases at V and 0 bases at J, leaving 13 bases unmatched. Germline CDR1 reads LGHNA; CDR2 reads YSLEER.

The chain carries TRBV7-2 and TRBJ2-7; D is unclear. Between the trimmed V and J ends, which lost 1 base and 9 bases, there was a span of 13 bases. This CDR3 region has 13 residues. CDR1 is SGHTA and CDR2 is FQGNSA in the germline V gene. CDR3 region: CASSLDSPDRQYF. The DNA for the CDR3 is TGTGCCAGCAGCTTAGACAGTCCCGATAGGCAGTACTTC.

Only one count was recorded for this clone. The J gene is TRBJ2-1, the V gene TRBV10-3, with 8 bases that match TRBD2. The CDR3 has 15 amino acids. With 0 bases clipped from V and 7 bases from J, the junction kept 5 bases outside the gene matches. Germline V gene sequence: CDR1 ENHRY, CDR2 SYGVKD. The CDR3 DNA sequence: TGTGCCATCAGTGAGTCGTCGGGGGGGCCAAATGAGCAGTTCTTC. Amino acids: CAISESSGGPNEQFF.

V usage is TRBV19 and J usage is TRBJ1-5; tentative D call: TRBD1 (5 bases). V lost 7 bases and J 7 bases, leaving 11 bases between the germline ends. Germline assignment: CDR1 LNHDA and CDR2 SQIVND (reference sequence). This CDR3 has 12 amino acids. The CDR3 coding sequence is TGTGCCAGTATGGGTAGGGGACAGCCCCAGCATTTT. It specifies CASMGRGQPQHF.

On this clone: The same CDR3 also results from other DNA sequences found in this sample. The chain is built from TRBV5-1 and TRBJ1-2, with D possibly matching TRBD1 (5 bases). The CDR3 consists of 14 residues. V gave up 0 bases and J gave up 4 bases, with 10 bases separating them. Germline values: CDR1 SGHRS, CDR2 YFSETQ. The CDR3 here is CASSLGQGGYGYTF. Here the CDR3 DNA reads TGCGCCAGCAGCTTGGGTCAGGGAGGCTATGGCTACACCTTC.

The chain links TRBV6-4 to TRBJ2-3, with D unclear. The V gene's germline CDR1 is MRHNA and CDR2 SNTAGT. The CDR3 covers 14 residues. Trimming took 6 bases from V and 2 from J, leaving 12 bases between them. CDR3 amino acids: CASSLDLNTDTQYF. The DNA for the CDR3 is TGTGCCAGCAGCTTAGACTTAAACACAGATACGCAGTATTTT.

This chain uses TRBV6-1 with TRBJ2-2, with 9 positions matching TRBD2. There are 14 residues in the CDR3. V shed 10 bases, J shed 3 bases, and the junction held 6 bases outside the gene matches. The V gene's germline CDR1 is MNHNS and CDR2 SASEGT. The CDR3 protein is CATNSGSDTGELFF. In DNA, the CDR3 is TGTGCCACCAATAGCGGGAGTGACACCGGGGAGCTGTTTTTT.

V gene TRBV7-2 combines with J gene TRBJ2-1; maybe TRBD2 (6 bases). CDR1 is SGHTA, CDR2 FQGNSA, per germline. With 1 base removed from V and 9 bases from J, the gap between germline ends came to 10 bases. There are 13 residues in the CDR3. Here the CDR3 reads CASSLGYGGEQFF. CDR3 in DNA: TGTGCCAGCAGCTTAGGCTACGGGGGTGAGCAGTTCTTC. Complete variable domain (other parts from reference TRBV7-2 and TRBJ2-1): GAGVSQSPSNKVTEKGKDVELRCDPISGHTALYWYRQSLGQGLEFLIYFQGNSAPDKSGLPSDRFSAERTGGSVSTLTIQRTQQEDSAVYLCASSLGYGGEQFFGPGTRLTVL.

The CDR3 spells CASSLEADYNSPLHF. The CDR3, as DNA: TGTGCCAGCAGCTTAGAGGCAGATTATAATTCACCCCTCCACTTT. The chain uses TRBV11-2 and TRBJ1-6; D unresolved. The CDR3 runs 15 residues. V lost 0 bases and J lost 4, with 7 bases in between. Germline CDR1 SGHAT, CDR2 FQNNGV. Together with reference TRBV11-2 and TRBJ1-6, the CDR3 gives the full variable domain: EAGVAQSPRYKIIEKRQSVAFWCNPISGHATLYWYQQILGQGPKLLIQFQNNGVVDDSQLPKDRFSAERLKGVDSTLKIQPAKLEDSAVYLCASSLEADYNSPLHFGNGTRLTVT.